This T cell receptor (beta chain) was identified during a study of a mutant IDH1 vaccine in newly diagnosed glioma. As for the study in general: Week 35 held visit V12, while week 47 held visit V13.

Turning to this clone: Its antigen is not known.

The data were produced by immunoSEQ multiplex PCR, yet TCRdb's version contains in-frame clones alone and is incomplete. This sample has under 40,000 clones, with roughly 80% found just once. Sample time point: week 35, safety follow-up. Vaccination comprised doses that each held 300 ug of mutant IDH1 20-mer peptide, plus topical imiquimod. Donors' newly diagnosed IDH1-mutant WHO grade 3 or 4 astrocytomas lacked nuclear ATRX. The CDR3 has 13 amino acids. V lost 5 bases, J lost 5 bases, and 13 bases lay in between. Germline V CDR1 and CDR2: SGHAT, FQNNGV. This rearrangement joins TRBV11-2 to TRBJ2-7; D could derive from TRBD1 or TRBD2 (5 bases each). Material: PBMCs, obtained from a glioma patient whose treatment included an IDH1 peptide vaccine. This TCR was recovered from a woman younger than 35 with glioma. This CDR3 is CASSLGVGDEQYF. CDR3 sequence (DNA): TGTGCCAGCAGCCTGGGGGTGGGGGACGAGCAGTACTTC.